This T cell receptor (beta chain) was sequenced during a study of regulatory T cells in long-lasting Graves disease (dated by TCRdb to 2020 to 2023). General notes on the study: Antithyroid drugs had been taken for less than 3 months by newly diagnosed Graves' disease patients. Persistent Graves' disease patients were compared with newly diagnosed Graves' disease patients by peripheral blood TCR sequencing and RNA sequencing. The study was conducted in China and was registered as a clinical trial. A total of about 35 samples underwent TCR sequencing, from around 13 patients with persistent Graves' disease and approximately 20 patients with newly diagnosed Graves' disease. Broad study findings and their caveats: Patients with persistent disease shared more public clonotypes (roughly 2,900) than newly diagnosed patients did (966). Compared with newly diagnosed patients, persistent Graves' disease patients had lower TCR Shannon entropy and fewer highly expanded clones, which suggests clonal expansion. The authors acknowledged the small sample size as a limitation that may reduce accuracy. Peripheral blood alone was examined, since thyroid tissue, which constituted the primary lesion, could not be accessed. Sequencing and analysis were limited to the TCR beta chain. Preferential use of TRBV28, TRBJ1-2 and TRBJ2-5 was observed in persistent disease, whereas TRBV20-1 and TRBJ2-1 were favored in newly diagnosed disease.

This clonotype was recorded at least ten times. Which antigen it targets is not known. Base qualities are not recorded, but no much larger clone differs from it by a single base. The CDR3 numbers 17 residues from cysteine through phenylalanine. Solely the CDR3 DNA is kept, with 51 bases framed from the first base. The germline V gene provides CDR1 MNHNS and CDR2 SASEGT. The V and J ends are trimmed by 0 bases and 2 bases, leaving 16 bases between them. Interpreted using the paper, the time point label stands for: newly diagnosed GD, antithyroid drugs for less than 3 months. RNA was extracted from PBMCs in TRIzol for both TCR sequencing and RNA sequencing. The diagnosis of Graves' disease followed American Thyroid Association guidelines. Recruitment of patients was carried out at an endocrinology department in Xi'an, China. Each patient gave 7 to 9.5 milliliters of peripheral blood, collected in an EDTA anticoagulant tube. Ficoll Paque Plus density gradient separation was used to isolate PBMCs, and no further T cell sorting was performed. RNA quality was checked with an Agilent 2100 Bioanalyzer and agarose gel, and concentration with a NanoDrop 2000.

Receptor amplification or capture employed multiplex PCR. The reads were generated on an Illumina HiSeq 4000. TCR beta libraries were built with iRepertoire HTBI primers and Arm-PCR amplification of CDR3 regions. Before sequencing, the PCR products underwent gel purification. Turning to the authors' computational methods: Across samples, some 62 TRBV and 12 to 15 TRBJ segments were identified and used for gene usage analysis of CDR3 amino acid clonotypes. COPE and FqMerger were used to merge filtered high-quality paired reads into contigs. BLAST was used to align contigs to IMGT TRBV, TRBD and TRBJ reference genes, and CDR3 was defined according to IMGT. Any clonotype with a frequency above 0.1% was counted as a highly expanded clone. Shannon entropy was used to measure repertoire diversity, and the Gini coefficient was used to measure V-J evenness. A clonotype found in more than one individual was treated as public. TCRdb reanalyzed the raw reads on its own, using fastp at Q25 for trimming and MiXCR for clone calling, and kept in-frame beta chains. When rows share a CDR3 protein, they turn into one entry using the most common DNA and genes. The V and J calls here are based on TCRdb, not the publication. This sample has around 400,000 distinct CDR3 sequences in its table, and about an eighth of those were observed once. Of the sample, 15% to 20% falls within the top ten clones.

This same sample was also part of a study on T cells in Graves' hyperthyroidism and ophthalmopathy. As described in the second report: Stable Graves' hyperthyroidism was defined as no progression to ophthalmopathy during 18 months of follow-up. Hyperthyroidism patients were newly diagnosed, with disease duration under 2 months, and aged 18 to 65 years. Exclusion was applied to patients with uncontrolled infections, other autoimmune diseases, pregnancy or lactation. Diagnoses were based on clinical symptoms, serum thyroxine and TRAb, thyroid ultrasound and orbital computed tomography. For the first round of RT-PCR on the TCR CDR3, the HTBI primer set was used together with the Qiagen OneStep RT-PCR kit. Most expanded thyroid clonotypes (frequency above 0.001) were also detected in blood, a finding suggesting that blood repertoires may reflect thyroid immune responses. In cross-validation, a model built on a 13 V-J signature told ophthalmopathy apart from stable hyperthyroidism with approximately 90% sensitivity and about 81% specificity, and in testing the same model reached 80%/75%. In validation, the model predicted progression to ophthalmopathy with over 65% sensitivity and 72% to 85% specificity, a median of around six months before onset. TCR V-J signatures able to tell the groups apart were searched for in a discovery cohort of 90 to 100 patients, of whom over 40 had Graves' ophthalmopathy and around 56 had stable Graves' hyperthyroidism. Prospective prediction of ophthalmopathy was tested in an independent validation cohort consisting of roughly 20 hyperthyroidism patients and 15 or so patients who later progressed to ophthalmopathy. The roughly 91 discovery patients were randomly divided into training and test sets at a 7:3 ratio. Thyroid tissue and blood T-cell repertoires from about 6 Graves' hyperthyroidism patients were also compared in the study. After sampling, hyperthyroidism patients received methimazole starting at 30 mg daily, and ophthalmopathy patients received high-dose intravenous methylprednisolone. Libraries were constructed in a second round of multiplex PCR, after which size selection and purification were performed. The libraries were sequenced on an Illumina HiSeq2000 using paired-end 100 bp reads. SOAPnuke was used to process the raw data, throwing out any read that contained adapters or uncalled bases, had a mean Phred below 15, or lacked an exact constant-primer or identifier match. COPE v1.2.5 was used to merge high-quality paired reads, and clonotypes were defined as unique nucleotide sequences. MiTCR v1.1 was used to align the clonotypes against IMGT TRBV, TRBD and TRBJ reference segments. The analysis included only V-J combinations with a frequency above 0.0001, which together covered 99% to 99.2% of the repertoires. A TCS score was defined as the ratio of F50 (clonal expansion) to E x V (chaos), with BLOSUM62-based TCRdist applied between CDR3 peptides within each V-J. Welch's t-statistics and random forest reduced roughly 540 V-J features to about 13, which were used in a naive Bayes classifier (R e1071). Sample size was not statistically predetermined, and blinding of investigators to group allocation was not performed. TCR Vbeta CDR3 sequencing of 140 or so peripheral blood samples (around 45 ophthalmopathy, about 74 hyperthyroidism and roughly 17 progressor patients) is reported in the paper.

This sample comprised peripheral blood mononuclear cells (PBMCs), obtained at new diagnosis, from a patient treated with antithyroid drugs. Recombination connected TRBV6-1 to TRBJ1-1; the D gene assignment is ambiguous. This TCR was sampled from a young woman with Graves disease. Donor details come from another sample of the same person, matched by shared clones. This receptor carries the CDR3 CASSEAQGRSTNTEAFF. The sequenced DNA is TGTGCCAGCAGTGAAGCGCAAGGAAGGAGCACCAACACTGAAGCTTTCTTT.